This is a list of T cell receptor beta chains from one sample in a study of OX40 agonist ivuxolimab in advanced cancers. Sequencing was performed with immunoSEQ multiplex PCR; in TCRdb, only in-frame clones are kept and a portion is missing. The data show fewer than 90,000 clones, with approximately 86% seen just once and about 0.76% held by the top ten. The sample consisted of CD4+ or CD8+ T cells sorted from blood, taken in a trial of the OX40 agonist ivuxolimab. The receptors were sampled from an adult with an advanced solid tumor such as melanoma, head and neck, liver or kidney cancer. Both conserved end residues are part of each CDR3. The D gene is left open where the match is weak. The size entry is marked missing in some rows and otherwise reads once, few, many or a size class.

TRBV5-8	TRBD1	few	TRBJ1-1	CASSIPGQRKAFF	TGTGCCAGCAGCATTCCGGGACAGCGGAAAGCTTTCTTT
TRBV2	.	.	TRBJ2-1	CASSHTPEANEQFF	TGTGCCAGCAGTCACACCCCCGAGGCGAATGAGCAGTTCTTC
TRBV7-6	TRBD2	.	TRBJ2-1	CASSLRAGASQQQFF	TGTGCCAGCAGCTTAAGAGCGGGAGCATCCCAACAGCAGTTCTTC
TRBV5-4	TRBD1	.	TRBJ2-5	CASSLDLGTEETQYF	TGTGCCAGCAGCCTAGACCTCGGGACAGAAGAGACCCAGTACTTC
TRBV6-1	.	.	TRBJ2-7	CASSPRQASSGEQYF	TGTGCCAGCAGTCCCCGCCAGGCCTCTTCGGGGGAGCAGTACTTC
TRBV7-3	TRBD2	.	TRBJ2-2	CASRTSGDTGELFF	TGTGCCAGCCGAACTAGCGGAGACACCGGGGAGCTGTTTTTT
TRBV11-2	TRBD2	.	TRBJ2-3	CASSSASGRYTDTQYF	TGTGCCAGCAGCTCGGCCAGCGGGAGGTACACAGATACGCAGTATTTT
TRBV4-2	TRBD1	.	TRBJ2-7	CASSKDRVNSYEQYF	TGTGCCAGCAGCAAGGACAGGGTCAACTCCTACGAGCAGTACTTC
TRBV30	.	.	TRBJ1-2	CAWRAGYNYGYTF	TGTGCCTGGAGAGCGGGATATAACTATGGCTACACCTTC
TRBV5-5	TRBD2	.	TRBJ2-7	CASSSGTSGYEQYF	TGTGCCAGCAGCTCCGGGACTAGCGGCTACGAGCAGTACTTC
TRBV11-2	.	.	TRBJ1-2	CASSINPTDNGYTF	TGTGCCAGCAGCATAAACCCGACGGACAATGGCTACACCTTC
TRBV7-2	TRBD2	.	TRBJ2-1	CASSWNLAGVRNEQFF	TGTGCCAGCAGCTGGAATCTAGCGGGAGTGCGGAATGAGCAGTTCTTC
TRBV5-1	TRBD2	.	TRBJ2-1	CASSLGSGSGYNEQFF	TGCGCCAGCAGCTTGGGTAGCGGGAGCGGCTACAATGAGCAGTTCTTC
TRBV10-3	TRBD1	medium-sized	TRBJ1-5	CAISGQGNQPQHF	TGTGCCATCAGTGGACAGGGGAATCAGCCCCAGCATTTT
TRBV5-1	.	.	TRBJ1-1	CASSSLGVGDTEAFF	TGCGCCAGCAGCTCCCTGGGGGTAGGGGACACTGAAGCTTTCTTT
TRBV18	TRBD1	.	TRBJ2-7	CASSRKDRDEQYF	TGTGCCAGCTCAAGGAAGGACAGGGACGAGCAGTACTTC
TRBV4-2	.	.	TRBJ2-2	CASSQDRAGVTNTGELFF	TGTGCCAGCAGCCAAGATCGTGCAGGGGTAACGAACACCGGGGAGCTGTTTTTT
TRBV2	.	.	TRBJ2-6	CASSRQKASGANVLTF	TGTGCCAGCAGTCGACAGAAAGCCTCTGGGGCCAACGTCCTGACTTTC
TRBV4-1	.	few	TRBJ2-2	CASSQARDGTGELFF	TGCGCCAGCAGCCAAGCGAGGGACGGCACCGGGGAGCTGTTTTTT
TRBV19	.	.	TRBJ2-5	CASSNRGGIGETQYF	TGTGCCAGTAGTAACAGGGGAGGGATAGGAGAGACCCAGTACTTC
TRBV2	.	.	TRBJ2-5	CASSDGTGTQYF	TGTGCCAGCAGTGATGGCACTGGGACCCAGTACTTC
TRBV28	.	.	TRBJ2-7	CASTTLIRGDEQYF	TGTGCCAGCACCACCCTGATCCGTGGGGACGAGCAGTACTTC
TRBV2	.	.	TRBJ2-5	CASSEGQGGFETQYF	TGTGCCAGCAGTGAAGGTCAGGGAGGCTTTGAGACCCAGTACTTC
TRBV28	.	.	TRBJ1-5	CASSPRVWQPQHF	TGTGCCAGCAGTCCCAGGGTCTGGCAGCCCCAGCATTTT
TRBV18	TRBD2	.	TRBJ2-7	CASSPPGLAEYEQYF	TGTGCCAGCTCACCCCCGGGACTAGCTGAATACGAGCAGTACTTC
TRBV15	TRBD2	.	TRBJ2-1	CATSRDSGGRADEQFF	TGTGCCACCAGCAGAGATTCCGGCGGGAGGGCCGATGAGCAGTTCTTC
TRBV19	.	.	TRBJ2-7	CASGTRHGLGHEQYF	TGTGCCAGTGGTACTAGACATGGGCTAGGACACGAGCAGTACTTC
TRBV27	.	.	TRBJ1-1	CASSSGTLNTEAFF	TGTGCCAGCTCATCCGGGACACTGAACACTGAAGCTTTCTTT
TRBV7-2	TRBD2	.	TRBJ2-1	CASSDRTSGSMDEQFF	TGTGCCAGCAGCGACCGGACTAGCGGGAGTATGGATGAGCAGTTCTTC
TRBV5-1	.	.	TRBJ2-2	CASSANTGELFF	TGCGCCAGCAGCGCTAACACCGGGGAGCTGTTTTTT
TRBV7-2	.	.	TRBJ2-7	CASSLAVGGPSYEQYF	TGTGCCAGCAGCTTAGCGGTCGGGGGGCCCTCCTACGAGCAGTACTTC
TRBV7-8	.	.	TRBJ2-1	CASSLRFGSGEQFF	TGTGCCAGCAGCTTACGTTTCGGGAGCGGTGAGCAGTTCTTC
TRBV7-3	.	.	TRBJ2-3	CASSLTAGTDTQYF	TGTGCCAGCAGCTTAACTGCGGGAACAGATACGCAGTATTTT
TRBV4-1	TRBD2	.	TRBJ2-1	CASSQLAGTNKNEQFF	TGCGCCAGCAGCCAGTTAGCGGGTACGAATAAAAATGAGCAGTTCTTC
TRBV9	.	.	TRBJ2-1	CASSGREAGVYNEQFF	TGTGCCAGCAGCGGCCGTGAAGCGGGTGTATACAATGAGCAGTTCTTC
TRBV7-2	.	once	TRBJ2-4	CASSLGEDIQYF	TGTGCCAGCAGCTTAGGCGAGGACATTCAGTACTTC
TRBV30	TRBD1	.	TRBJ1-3	CAWSVGTGISGNTIYF	TGTGCCTGGAGTGTAGGGACAGGGATCTCTGGAAACACCATATATTTT
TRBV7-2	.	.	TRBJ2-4	CASSLGRGRNIQYF	TGTGCCAGCAGCTTAGGCAGAGGGAGGAACATTCAGTACTTC
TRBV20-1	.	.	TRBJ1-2	CSASTGGYTF	TGCAGTGCTAGTACTGGAGGCTACACCTTC
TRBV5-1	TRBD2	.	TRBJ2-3	CASSLSASGSKYTQYF	TGCGCCAGCAGCTTGTCTGCTAGCGGGAGCAAGTATACGCAGTATTTT
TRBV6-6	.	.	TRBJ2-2	CASSWGLQNTGELFF	TGTGCCAGCAGTTGGGGACTGCAGAACACCGGGGAGCTGTTTTTT
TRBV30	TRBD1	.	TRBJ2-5	CAWTGQGQETQYF	TGTGCCTGGACGGGACAGGGACAAGAGACCCAGTACTTC
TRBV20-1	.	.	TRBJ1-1	CSARVGAFF	TGCAGTGCTAGAGTTGGAGCTTTCTTT
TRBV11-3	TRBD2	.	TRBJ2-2	CASSLAGGTGGELFF	TGTGCCAGCAGCTTAGCGGGGGGAACGGGCGGGGAGCTGTTTTTT
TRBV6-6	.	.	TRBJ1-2	CVTHSYREGYTF	TGTGTCACTCACTCCTACAGGGAAGGCTACACCTTC
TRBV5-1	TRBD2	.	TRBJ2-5	CASSPRLAGQETQYF	TGCGCCAGCAGCCCGAGACTAGCGGGACAAGAGACCCAGTACTTC
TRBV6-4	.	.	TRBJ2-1	CASSRQAPFSSYNEQFF	TGTGCCAGCAGTAGACAGGCCCCTTTCTCATCCTACAATGAGCAGTTCTTC
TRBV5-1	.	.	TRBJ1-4	CASSGGHATNEKLFF	TGCGCCAGCAGCGGAGGACATGCAACTAATGAAAAACTGTTTTTT
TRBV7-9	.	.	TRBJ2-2	CASSRDGVAGELFF	TGTGCCAGCAGCCGGGACGGGGTAGCCGGGGAGCTGTTTTTT
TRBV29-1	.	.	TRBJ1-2	CSVVPEQGVRGGYTF	TGCAGCGTTGTCCCTGAGCAGGGCGTGAGGGGAGGCTACACCTTC
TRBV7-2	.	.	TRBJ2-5	CASSPGPGETQYF	TGTGCCAGCAGCCCCGGCCCCGGGGAGACCCAGTACTTC
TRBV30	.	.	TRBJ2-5	CAWQRGTGQETQYF	TGTGCCTGGCAGAGAGGGACTGGCCAAGAGACCCAGTACTTC
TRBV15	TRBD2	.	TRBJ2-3	CATSRRTSGGPDTQYF	TGTGCCACCAGCAGAAGGACTAGCGGAGGCCCAGATACGCAGTATTTT
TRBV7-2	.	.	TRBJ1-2	CASSLDPGNYGYTF	TGTGCCAGCAGCTTAGACCCGGGCAACTATGGCTACACCTTC
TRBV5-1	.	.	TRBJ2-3	CASSLESGTDTQYF	TGCGCCAGCAGCTTGGAGTCGGGCACAGATACGCAGTATTTT
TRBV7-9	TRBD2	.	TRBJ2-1	CASSLLTSGKQFF	TGTGCCAGCAGCTTATTGACTAGCGGGAAGCAGTTCTTC
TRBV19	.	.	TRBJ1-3	CASRVGGSGNTIYF	TGTGCCAGTAGAGTGGGAGGCTCTGGAAACACCATATATTTT
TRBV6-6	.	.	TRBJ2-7	CASSYFDRREQYF	TGTGCCAGCAGTTACTTTGACCGTCGCGAGCAGTACTTC
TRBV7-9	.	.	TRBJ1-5	CASSRSSGDQPQHF	TGTGCCAGCAGCCGATCCTCCGGGGATCAGCCCCAGCATTTT
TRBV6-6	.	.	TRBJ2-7	CASSYQEASYEQYF	TGTGCCAGCAGTTACCAAGAAGCCTCCTACGAGCAGTACTTC